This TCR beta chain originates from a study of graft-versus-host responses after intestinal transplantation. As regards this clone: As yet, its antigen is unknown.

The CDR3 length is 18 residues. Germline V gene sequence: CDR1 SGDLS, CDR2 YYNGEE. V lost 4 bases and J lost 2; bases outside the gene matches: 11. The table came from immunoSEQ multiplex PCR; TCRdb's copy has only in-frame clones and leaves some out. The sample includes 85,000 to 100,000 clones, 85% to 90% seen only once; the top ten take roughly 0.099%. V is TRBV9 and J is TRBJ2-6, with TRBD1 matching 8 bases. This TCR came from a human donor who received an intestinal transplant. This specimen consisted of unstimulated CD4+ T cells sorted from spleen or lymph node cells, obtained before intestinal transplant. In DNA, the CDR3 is TGTGCCAGCAGCCTCTTCGGACAGGGAAACCCTGGGGCCAACGTCCTGACTTTC. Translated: CASSLFGQGNPGANVLTF.